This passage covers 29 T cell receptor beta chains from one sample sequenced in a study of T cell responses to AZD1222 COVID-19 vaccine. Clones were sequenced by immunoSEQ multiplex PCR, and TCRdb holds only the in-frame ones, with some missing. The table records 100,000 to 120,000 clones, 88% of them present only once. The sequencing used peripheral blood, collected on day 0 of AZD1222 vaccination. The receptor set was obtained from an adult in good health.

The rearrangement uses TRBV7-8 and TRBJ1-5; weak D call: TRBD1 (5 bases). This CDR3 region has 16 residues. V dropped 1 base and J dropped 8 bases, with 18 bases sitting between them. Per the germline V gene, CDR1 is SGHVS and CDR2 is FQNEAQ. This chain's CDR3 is CASSLGGDSTLKPQHF. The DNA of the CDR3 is TGTGCCAGCAGCTTAGGGGGGGACTCTACCCTAAAGCCCCAGCATTTT.

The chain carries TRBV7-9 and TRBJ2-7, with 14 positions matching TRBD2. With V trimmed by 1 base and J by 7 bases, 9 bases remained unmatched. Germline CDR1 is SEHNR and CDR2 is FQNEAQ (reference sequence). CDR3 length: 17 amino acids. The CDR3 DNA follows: TGTGCCAGCAGCTTAGTAAGGACTAGCGGGAGGCCGGGTGAGCAGTACTTC. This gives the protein CASSLVRTSGRPGEQYF. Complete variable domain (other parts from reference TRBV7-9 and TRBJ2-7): DTGVSQNPRHKITKRGQNVTFRCDPISEHNRLYWYRQTLGQGPEFLTYFQNEAQLEKSRLLSDRFSAERPKGSFSTLEIQRTEQGDSAMYLCASSLVRTSGRPGEQYFGPGTRLTVT.

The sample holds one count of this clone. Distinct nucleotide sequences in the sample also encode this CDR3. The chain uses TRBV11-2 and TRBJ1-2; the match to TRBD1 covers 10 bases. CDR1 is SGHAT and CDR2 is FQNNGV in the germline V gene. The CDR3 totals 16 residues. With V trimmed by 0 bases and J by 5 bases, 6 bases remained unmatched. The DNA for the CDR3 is TGTGCCAGCAGCTTAGATGGGGGGACAGGGGTTTATGGCTACACCTTC. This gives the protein CASSLDGGTGVYGYTF.

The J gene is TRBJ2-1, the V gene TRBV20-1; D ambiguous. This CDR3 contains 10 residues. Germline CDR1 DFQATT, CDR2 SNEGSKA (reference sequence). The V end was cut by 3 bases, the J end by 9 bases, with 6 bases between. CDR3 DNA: TGCAGTGCTAGTCTGGGTGAGCAGTTCTTC. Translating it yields CSASLGEQFF.

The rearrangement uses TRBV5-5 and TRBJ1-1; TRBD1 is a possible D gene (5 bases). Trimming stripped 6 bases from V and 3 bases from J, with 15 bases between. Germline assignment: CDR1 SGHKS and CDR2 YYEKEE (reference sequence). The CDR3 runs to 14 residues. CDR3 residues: CASTNSGSYTEAFF. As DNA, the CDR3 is TGTGCCAGCACCAATTCAGGGTCGTACACTGAAGCTTTCTTT. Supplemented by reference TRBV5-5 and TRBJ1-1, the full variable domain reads DAGVTQSPTHLIKTRGQQVTLRCSPISGHKSVSWYQQVLGQGPQFIFQYYEKEERGRGNFPDRFSARQFPNYSSELNVNALLLGDSALYLCASTNSGSYTEAFFGQGTRLTVV.

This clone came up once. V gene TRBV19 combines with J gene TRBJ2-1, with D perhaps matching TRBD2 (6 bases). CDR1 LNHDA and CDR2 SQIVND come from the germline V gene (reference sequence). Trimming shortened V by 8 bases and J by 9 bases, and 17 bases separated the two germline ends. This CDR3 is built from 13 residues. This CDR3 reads CASARHPGVEQFF. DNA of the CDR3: TGTGCCAGTGCCAGACACCCGGGGGTTGAGCAGTTCTTC.

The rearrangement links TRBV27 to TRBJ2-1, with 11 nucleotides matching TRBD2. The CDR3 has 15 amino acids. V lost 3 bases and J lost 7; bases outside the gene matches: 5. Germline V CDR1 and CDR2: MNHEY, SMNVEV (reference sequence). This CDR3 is CASSLGLAGGNEQFF. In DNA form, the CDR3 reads TGTGCCAGCAGTTTGGGTCTAGCGGGGGGAAATGAGCAGTTCTTC.

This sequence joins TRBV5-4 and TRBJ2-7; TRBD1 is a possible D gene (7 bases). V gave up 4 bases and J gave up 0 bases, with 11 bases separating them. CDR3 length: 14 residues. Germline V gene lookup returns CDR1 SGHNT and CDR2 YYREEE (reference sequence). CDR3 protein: CASSAGQTSYEQYF. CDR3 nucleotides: TGTGCCAGCAGCGCGGGACAGACCTCCTACGAGCAGTACTTC.

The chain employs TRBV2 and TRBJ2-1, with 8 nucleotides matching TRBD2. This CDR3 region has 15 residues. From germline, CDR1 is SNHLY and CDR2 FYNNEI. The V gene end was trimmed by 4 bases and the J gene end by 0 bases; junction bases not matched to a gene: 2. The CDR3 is CASSVTSGSYNEQFF. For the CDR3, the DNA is TGTGCCAGCAGTGTAACTAGCGGCTCCTACAATGAGCAGTTCTTC.

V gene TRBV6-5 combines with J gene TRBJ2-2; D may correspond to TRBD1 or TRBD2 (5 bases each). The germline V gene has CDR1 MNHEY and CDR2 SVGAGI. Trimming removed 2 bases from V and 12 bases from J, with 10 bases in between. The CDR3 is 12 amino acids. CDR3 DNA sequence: TGTGCCAGCAGTTACCGAGAGGGGAAGCTGTTTTTT. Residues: CASSYREGKLFF.

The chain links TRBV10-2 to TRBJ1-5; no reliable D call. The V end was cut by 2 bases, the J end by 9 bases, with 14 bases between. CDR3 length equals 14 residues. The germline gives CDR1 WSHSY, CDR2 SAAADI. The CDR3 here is CASSEETTGWPQHF. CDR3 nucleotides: TGCGCCAGCAGTGAGGAGACTACGGGCTGGCCCCAGCATTTT.

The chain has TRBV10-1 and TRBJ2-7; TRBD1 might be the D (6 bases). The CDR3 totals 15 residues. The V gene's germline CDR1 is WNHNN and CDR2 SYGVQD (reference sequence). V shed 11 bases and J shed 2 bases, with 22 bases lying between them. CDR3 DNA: TGCGCCGCCCACCGGGACAAACAGGATGCCTACGAGCAGTACTTC. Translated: CAAHRDKQDAYEQYF.

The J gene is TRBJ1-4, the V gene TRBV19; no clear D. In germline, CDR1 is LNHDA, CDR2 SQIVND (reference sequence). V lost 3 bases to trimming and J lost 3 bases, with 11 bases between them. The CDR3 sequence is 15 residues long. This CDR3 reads CASSMLGAANEKLFF. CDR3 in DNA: TGTGCCAGTAGTATGCTCGGTGCAGCTAATGAAAAACTGTTTTTT.

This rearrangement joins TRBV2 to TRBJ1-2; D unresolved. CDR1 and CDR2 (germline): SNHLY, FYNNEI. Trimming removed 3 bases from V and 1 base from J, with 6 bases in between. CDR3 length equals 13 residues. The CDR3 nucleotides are TGTGCCAGCAGTGAGCAGCATAACTATGGCTACACCTTC. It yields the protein CASSEQHNYGYTF.

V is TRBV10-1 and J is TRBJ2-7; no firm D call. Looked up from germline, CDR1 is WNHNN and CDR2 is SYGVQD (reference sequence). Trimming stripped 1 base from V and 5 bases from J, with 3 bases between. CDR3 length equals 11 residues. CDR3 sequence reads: CASSEFHEQYF. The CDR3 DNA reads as TGCGCCAGCAGTGAGTTCCACGAGCAGTACTTC.

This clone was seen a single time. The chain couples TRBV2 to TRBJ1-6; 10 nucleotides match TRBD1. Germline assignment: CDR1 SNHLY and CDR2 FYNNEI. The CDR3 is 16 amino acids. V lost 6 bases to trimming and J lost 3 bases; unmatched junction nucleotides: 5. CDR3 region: CASRAGQGLYNSPLHF. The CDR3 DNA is TGTGCCAGCAGGGCGGGACAGGGGCTCTATAATTCACCCCTCCACTTT.

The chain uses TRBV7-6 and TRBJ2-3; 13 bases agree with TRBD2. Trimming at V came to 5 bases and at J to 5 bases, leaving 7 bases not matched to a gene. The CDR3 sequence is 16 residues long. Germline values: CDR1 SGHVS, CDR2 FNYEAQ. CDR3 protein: CASSPRTSGSGDTQYF. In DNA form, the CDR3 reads TGTGCCAGCAGCCCCCGGACTAGCGGGAGTGGAGATACGCAGTATTTT.

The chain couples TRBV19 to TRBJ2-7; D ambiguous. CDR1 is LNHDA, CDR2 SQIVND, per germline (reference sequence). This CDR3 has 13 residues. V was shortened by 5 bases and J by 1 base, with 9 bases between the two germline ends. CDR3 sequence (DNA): TGTGCCAGTAGTTTGGGTGGGTCCTACGAGCAGTACTTC. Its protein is CASSLGGSYEQYF.

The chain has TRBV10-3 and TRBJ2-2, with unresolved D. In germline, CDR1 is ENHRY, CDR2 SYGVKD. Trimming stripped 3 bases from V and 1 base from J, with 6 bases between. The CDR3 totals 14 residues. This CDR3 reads CAISDRQNTGELFF. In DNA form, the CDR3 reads TGTGCCATCAGTGATAGGCAGAACACCGGGGAGCTGTTTTTT.

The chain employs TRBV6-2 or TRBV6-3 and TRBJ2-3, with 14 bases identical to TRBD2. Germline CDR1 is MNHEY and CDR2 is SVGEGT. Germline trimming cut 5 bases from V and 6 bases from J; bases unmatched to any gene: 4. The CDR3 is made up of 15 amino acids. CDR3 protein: CASSTGLAGADTQYF. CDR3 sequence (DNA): TGTGCCAGCAGTACGGGACTAGCGGGAGCGGATACGCAGTATTTT.

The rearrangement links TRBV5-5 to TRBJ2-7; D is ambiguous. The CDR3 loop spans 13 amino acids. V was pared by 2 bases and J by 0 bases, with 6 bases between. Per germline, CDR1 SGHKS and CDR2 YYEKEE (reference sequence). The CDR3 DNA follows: TGTGCCAGCAGCTTCGGAGCCTCCTACGAGCAGTACTTC. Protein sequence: CASSFGASYEQYF.

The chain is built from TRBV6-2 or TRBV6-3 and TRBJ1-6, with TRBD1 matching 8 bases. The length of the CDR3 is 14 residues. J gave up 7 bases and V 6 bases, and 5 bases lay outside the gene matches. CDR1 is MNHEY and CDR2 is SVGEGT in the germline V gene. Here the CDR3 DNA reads TGTGCCAGCAGCCCAGGGGGCGGGAATTCACCCCTCCACTTT. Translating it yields CASSPGGGNSPLHF.

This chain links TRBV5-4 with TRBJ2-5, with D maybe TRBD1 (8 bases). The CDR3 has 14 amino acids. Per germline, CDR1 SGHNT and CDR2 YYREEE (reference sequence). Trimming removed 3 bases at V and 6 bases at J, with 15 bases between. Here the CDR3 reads CASSSDREGKTQYF. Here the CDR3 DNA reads TGTGCCAGCAGCTCGGACAGGGAGGGGAAGACCCAGTACTTC.

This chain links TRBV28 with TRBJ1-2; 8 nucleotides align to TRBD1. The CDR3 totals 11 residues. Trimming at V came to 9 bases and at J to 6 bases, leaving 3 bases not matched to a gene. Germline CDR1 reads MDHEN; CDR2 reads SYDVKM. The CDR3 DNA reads TGTGCCAGTTCGACAGGGGATGGCTACACCTTC. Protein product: CASSTGDGYTF.

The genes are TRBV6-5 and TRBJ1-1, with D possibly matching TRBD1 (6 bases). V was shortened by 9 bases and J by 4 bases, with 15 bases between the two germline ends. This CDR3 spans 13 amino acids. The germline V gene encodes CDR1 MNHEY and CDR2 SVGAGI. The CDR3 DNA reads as TGTGCCAGTACCGGGACACTCGGCACTGAAGCTTTCTTT. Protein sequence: CASTGTLGTEAFF.

CDR3 nucleotide sequence: TGTGCCAGTAGTAGCGGCGCGGGACTCATTGGGCAGTTCTTC. This codes for CASSSGAGLIGQFF. This rearrangement joins TRBV19 to TRBJ2-1; the D gene is possibly TRBD2 (6 bases). The CDR3 covers 14 residues. V gave up 4 bases and J gave up 12 bases, with 19 bases separating them. Germline V lookup: CDR1 LNHDA, CDR2 SQIVND (reference sequence).

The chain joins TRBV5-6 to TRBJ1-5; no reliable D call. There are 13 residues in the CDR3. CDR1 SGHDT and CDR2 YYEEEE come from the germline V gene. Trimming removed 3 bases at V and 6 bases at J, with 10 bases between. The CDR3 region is CASSWSRSQPQHF. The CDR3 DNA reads TGTGCCAGCAGCTGGTCTAGGAGTCAGCCCCAGCATTTT.

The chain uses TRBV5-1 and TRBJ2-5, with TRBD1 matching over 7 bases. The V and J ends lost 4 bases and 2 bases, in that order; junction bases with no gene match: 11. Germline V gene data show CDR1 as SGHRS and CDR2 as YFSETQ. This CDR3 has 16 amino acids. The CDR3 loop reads CASSPKPGQTQETQYF. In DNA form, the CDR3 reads TGCGCCAGCAGCCCGAAACCGGGACAGACGCAAGAGACCCAGTACTTC. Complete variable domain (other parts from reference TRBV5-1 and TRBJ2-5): KAGVTQTPRYLIKTRGQQVTLSCSPISGHRSVSWYQQTPGQGLQFLFEYFSETQRNKGNFPGRFSGRQFSNSRSEMNVSTLELGDSALYLCASSPKPGQTQETQYFGPGTRLLVL.

The CDR3 protein is CAISRDRVNEAFF. In nucleotides, the CDR3 is TGTGCCATCAGCCGGGACAGGGTGAATGAAGCTTTCTTT. The V call is TRBV10-3, the J call TRBJ1-1; 9 nucleotides align to TRBD1. Germline-derived CDR1 and CDR2 are ENHRY and SYGVKD. The V gene end was trimmed by 6 bases and the J gene end by 7 bases; junction bases not matched to a gene: 6. The CDR3 totals 13 residues.